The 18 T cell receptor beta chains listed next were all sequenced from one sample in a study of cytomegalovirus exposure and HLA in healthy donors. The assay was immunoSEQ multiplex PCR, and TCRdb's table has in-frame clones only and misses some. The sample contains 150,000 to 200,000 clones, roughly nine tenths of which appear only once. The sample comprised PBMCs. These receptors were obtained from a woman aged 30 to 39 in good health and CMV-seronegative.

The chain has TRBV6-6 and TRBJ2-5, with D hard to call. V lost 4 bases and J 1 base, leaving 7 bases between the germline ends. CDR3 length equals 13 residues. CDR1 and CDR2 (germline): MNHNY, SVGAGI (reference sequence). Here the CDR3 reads CASSSGPQETQYF. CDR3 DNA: TGTGCCAGCAGTTCGGGCCCCCAAGAGACCCAGTACTTC.

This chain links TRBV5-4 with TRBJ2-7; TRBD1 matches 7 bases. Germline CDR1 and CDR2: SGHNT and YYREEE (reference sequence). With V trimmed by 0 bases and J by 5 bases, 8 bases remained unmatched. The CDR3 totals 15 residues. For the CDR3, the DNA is TGTGCCAGCAGCTTGGGGGGACAGCTGACCGACGAGCAGTACTTC. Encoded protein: CASSLGGQLTDEQYF.

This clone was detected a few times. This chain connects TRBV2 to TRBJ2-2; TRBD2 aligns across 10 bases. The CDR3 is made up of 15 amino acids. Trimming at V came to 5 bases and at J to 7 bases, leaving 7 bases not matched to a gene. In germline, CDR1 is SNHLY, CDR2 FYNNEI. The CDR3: CASSQASGGIGELFF. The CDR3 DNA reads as TGTGCCAGCAGTCAGGCTAGCGGGGGAATCGGGGAGCTGTTTTTT. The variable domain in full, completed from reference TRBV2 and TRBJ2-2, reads EPEVTQTPSHQVTQMGQEVILRCVPISNHLYFYWYRQILGQKVEFLVSFYNNEISEKSEIFDDQFSVERPDGSNFTLKIRSTKLEDSAMYFCASSQASGGIGELFFGEGSRLTVL.

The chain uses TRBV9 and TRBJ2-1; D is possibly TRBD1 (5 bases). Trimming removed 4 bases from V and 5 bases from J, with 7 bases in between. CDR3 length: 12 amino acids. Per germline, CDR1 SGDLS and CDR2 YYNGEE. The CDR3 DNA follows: TGTGCCAGCAGCCTGACAGACAATGAGCAGTTCTTC. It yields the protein CASSLTDNEQFF.

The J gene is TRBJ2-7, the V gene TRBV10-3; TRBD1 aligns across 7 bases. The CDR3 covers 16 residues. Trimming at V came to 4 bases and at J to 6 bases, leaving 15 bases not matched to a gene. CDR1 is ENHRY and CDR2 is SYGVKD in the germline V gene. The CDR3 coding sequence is TGTGCCATCAGTGCTCCTTACACAGGGGAAACAACCGAGCAGTACTTC. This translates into CAISAPYTGETTEQYF.

The CDR3 protein is CASSSRQGKVYGYTF. The CDR3 DNA reads as TGTGCCAGCAGCTCGAGACAGGGGAAGGTCTATGGCTACACCTTC. The chain joins TRBV5-5 to TRBJ1-2; 8 positions agree with TRBD1. Per germline, CDR1 SGHKS and CDR2 YYEKEE (reference sequence). The CDR3 has 15 residues. With V trimmed by 3 bases and J by 4 bases, 8 bases remained unmatched.

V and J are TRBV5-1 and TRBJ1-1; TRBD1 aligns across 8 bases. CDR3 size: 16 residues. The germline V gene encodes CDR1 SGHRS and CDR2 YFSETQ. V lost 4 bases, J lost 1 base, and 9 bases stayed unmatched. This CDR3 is CASSRGFQGANTEAFF. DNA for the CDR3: TGCGCCAGCAGCCGAGGCTTTCAGGGGGCGAACACTGAAGCTTTCTTT.

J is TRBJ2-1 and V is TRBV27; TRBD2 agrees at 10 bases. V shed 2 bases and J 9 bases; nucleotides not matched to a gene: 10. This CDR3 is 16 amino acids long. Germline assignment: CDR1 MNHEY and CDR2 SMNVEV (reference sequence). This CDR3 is CASSLKAGGPFAEQFF. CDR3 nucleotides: TGTGCCAGCAGTTTAAAAGCGGGAGGGCCGTTTGCTGAGCAGTTCTTC.

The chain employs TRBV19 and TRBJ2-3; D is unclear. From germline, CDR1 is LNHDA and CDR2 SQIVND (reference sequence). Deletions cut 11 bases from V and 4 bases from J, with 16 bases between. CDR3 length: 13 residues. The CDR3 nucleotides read TGTGCCTCCTTTGGTAGGCCGGCAGATACGCAGTATTTT. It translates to CASFGRPADTQYF.

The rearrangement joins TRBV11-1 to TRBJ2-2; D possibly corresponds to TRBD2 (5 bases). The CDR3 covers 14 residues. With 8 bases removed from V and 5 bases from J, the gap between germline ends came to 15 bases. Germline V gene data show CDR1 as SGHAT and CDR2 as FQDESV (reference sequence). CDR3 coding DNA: TGTGCCAGCCGCCTAGCTCGTGGGACCGGGGAGCTGTTTTTT. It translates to CASRLARGTGELFF.

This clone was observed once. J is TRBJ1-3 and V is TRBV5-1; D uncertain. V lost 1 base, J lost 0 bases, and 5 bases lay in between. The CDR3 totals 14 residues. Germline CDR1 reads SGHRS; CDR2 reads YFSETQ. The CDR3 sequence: CASSLTSSGNTIYF. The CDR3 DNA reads TGCGCCAGCAGCTTGACTAGCTCTGGAAACACCATATATTTT.

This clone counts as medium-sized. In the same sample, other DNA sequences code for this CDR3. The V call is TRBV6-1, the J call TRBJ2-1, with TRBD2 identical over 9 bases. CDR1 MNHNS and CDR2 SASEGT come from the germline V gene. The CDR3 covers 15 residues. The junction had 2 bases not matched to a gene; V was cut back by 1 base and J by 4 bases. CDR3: CASSEGAGGYNEQFF. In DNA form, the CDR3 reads TGTGCCAGCAGTGAAGGGGCGGGAGGGTACAATGAGCAGTTCTTC.

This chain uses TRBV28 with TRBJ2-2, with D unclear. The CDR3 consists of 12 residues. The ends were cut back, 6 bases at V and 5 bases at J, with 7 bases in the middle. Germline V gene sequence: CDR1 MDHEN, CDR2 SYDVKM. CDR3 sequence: CASRVITGELFF. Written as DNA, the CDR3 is TGTGCCAGCAGAGTCATAACCGGGGAGCTGTTTTTT.

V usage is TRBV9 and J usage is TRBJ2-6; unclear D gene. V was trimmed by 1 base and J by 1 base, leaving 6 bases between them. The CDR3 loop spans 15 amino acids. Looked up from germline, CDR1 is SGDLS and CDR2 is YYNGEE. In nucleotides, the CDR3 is TGTGCCAGCAGCGTATTTTCGTCTGGGGCCAACGTCCTGACTTTC. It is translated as CASSVFSSGANVLTF. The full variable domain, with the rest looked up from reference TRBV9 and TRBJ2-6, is DSGVTQTPKHLITATGQRVTLRCSPRSGDLSVYWYQQSLDQGLQFLIQYYNGEERAKGNILERFSAQQFPDLHSELNLSSLELGDSALYFCASSVFSSGANVLTFGAGSRLTVL.

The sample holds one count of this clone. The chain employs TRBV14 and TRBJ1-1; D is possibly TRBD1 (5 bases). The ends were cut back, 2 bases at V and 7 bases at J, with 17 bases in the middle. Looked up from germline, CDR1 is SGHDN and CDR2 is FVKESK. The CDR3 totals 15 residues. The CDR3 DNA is TGTGCCAGCAGCCAACAGGGATCAGGGCGAGGTGAAGCTTTCTTT. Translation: CASSQQGSGRGEAFF.

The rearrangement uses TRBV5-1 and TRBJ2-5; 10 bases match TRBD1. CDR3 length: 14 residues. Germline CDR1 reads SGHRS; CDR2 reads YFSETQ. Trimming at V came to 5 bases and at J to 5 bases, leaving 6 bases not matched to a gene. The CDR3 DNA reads TGCGCCAGCAGAAGACAGGGGGCGGGGGAGACCCAGTACTTC. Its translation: CASRRQGAGETQYF.

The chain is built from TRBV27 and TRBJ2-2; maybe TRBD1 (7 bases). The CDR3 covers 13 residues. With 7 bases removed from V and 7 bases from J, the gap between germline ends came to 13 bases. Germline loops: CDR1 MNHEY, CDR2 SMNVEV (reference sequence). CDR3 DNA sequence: TGTGCCAGCAAGTTCAGGGGGGTCGGGGAGCTGTTTTTT. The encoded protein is CASKFRGVGELFF.

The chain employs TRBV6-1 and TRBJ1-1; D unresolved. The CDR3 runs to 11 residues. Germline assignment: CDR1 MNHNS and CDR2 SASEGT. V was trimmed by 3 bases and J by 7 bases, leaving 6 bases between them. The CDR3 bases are TGTGCCAGCAGTGAGGTCTTTGAAGCTTTCTTT. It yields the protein CASSEVFEAFF.